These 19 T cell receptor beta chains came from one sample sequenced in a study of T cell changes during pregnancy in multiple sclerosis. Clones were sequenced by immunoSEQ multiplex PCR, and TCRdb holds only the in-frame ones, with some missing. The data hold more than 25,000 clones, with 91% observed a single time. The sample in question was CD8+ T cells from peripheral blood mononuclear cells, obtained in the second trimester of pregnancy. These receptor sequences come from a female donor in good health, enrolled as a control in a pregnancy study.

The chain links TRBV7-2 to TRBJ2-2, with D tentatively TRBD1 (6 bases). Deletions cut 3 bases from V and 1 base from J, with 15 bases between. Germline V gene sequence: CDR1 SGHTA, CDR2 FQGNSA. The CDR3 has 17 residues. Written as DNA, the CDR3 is TGTGCCAGCAGCTTCCGGTTCGGGGACATGAACACCGGGGAGCTGTTTTTT. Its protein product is CASSFRFGDMNTGELFF.

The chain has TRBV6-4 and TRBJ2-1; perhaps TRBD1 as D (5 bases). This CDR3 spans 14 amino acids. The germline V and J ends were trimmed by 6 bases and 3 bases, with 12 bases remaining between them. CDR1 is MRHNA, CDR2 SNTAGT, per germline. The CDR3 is CASSLGVDYNEQFF. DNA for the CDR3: TGTGCCAGCAGCCTAGGGGTGGACTACAATGAGCAGTTCTTC.

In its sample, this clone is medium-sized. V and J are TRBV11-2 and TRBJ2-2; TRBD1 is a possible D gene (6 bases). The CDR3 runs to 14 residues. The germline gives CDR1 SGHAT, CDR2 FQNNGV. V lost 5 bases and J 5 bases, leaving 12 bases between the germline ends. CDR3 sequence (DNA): TGTGCCAGCAGCCATGGACAGTCAACCGGGGAGCTGTTTTTT. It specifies CASSHGQSTGELFF.

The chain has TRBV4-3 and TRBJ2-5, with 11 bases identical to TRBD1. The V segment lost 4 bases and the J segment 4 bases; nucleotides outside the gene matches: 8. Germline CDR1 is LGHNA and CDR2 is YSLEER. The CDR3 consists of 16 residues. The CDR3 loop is CASSPKGGQGGETQYF. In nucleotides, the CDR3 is TGCGCCAGCAGCCCAAAAGGGGGACAGGGGGGAGAGACCCAGTACTTC.

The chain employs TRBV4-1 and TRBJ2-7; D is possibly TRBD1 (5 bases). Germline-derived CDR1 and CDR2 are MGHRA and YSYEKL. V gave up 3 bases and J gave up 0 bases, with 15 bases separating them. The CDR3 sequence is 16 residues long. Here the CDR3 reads CASSQADTYLSYEQYF. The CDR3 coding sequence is TGCGCCAGCAGCCAGGCGGACACTTACCTCTCCTACGAGCAGTACTTC.

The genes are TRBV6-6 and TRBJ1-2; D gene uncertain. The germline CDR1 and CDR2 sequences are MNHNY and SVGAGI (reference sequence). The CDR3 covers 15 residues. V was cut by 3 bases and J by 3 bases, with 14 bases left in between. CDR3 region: CASSYSRTFDYGYTF. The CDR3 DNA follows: TGTGCCAGCAGTTATTCTAGGACTTTTGACTATGGCTACACCTTC.

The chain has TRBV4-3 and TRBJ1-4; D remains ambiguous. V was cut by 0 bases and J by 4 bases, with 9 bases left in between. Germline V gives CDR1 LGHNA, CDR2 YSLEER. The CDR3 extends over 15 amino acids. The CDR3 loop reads CASSQDARFNEKLFF. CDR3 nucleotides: TGCGCCAGCAGCCAAGATGCCAGGTTTAATGAAAAACTGTTTTTT.

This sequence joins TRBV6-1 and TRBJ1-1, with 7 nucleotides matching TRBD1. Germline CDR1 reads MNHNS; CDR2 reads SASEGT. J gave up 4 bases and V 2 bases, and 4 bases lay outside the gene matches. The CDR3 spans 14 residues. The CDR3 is CASSEPGGSTEAFF. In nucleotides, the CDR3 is TGTGCCAGCAGTGAACCAGGGGGGAGCACTGAAGCTTTCTTT.

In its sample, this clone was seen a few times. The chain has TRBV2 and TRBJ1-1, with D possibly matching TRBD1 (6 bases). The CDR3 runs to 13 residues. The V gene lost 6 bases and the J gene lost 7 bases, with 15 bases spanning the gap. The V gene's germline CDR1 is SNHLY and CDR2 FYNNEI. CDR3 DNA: TGTGCCAGCAGAGGTGGGGGGGCGAATGAAGCTTTCTTT. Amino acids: CASRGGGANEAFF.

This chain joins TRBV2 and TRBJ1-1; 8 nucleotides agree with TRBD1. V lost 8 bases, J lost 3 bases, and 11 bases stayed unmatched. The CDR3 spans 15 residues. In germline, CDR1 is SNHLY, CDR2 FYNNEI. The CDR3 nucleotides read TGTGCCAGCCGTGGGGCAGGGGGCTGGTACACTGAAGCTTTCTTT. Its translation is CASRGAGGWYTEAFF.

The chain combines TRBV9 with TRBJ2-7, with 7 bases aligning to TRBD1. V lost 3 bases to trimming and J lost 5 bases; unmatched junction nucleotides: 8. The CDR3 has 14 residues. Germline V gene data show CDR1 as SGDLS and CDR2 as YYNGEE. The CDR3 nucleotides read TGTGCCAGCAGCGAGGGGACAGTAGGCAACGAGCAGTACTTC. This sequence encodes CASSEGTVGNEQYF.

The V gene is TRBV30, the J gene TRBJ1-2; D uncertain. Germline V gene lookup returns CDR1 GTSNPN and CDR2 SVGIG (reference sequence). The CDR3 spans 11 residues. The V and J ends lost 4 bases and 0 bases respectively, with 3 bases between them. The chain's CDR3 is CAWTANYGYTF. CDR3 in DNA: TGTGCCTGGACGGCTAACTATGGCTACACCTTC.

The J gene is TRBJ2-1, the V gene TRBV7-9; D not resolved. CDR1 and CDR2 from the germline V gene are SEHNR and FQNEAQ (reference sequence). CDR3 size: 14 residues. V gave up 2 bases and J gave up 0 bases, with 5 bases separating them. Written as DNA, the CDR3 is TGTGCCAGCAGCTTATCCATCTCCTACAATGAGCAGTTCTTC. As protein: CASSLSISYNEQFF.

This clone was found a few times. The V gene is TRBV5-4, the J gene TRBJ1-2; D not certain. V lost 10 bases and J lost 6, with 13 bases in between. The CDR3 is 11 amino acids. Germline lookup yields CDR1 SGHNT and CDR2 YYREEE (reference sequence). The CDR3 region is CAFQAGDGYTF. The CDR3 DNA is TGTGCCTTCCAGGCCGGGGATGGCTACACCTTC.

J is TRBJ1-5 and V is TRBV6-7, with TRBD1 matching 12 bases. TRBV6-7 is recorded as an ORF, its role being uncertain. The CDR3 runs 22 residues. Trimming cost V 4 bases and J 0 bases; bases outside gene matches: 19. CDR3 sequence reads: CASSSGTGGVSPIGYSNQPQHF. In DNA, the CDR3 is TGTGCCAGCAGTTCCGGGACAGGGGGCGTTTCCCCCATCGGTTATAGCAATCAGCCCCAGCATTTT.

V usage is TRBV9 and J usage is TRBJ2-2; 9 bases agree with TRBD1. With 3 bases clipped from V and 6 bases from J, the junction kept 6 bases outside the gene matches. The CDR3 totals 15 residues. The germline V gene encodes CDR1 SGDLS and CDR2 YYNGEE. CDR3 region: CASSGGTGKAGELFF. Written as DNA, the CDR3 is TGTGCCAGCAGCGGTGGGACAGGGAAGGCCGGGGAGCTGTTTTTT.

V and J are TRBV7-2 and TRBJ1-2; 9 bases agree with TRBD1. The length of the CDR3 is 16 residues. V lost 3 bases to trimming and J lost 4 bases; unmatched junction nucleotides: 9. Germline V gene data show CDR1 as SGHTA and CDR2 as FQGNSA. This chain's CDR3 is CASSFYTGGRSYGYTF. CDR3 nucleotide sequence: TGTGCCAGCAGCTTTTATACAGGGGGCCGTAGCTATGGCTACACCTTC.

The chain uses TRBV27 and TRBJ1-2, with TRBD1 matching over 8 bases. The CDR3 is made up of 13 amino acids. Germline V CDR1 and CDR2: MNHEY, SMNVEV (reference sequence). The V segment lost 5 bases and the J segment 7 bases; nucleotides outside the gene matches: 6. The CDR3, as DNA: TGTGCCAGCAGTCCGGGACAGGTTCTTGGCTACACCTTC. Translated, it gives CASSPGQVLGYTF.

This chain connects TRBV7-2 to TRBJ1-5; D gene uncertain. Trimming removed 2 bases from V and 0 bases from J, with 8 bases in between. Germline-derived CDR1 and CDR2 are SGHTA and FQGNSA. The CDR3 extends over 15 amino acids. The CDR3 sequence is CASSLISYSNQPQHF. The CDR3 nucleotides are TGTGCCAGCAGCTTAATATCTTATAGCAATCAGCCCCAGCATTTT.